Presented here are 28 T cell receptor beta chains from one specimen sequenced in a study of cytomegalovirus exposure and HLA in healthy donors. The PCR used 60 Vbeta and 13 Jbeta primers. Assay: immunoSEQ multiplex PCR; the TCRdb copy retains only in-frame clones and omits some. The table includes more than 200,000 clones, about 80% detected once. Sequencing was carried out using PBMCs. These receptors were obtained from a girl between 10 and 17 years old in good health and CMV-seronegative.

The chain links TRBV19 to TRBJ1-1; a possible D gene is TRBD1 (5 bases). This CDR3 is built from 16 residues. Germline V gene sequence: CDR1 LNHDA, CDR2 SQIVND (reference sequence). Trimming left V 9 bases short and J 4 bases short, with 24 bases between. The CDR3, as DNA: TGTGCCAGCATCGAATCCCTTGGGGGGTCGGGCACTGAAGCTTTCTTT. Protein: CASIESLGGSGTEAFF.

CDR3: CASGGLAGLQGTDTQYF. The CDR3 coding sequence is TGTGCCAGCGGGGGACTAGCGGGATTGCAGGGCACAGATACGCAGTATTTT. This chain links TRBV28 with TRBJ2-3, with 13 bases that match TRBD2. J was trimmed by 1 base and V by 8 bases; bases with no gene match: 9. The germline V gene has CDR1 MDHEN and CDR2 SYDVKM. CDR3 length: 17 amino acids.

For the CDR3, the DNA is TGTGCCAGCAGCATACAGGGGAGCGGTCCTTACGAGCAGTACTTC. This encodes CASSIQGSGPYEQYF. The rearrangement uses TRBV7-2 and TRBJ2-7; TRBD1 matches 7 bases. The length of the CDR3 is 15 residues. The ends lost 5 bases at V and 4 bases at J; junction bases unmatched: 11. CDR1 SGHTA and CDR2 FQGNSA come from the germline V gene. Looking up the rest from reference TRBV7-2 and TRBJ2-7 gives the full variable domain: GAGVSQSPSNKVTEKGKDVELRCDPISGHTALYWYRQSLGQGLEFLIYFQGNSAPDKSGLPSDRFSAERTGGSVSTLTIQRTQQEDSAVYLCASSIQGSGPYEQYFGPGTRLTVT.

The chain couples TRBV6-5 to TRBJ2-1; no clear D gene. Deletions cut 5 bases from V and 6 bases from J, with 8 bases between. This CDR3 is built from 12 residues. Germline CDR1 MNHEY, CDR2 SVGAGI. CDR3 DNA: TGTGCCAGCAGTCGGTTTAGCAATGAGCAGTTCTTC. Amino acids: CASSRFSNEQFF.

The chain is built from TRBV5-1 and TRBJ1-2; D not resolved. Trimming took 5 bases from V and 4 from J, leaving 12 bases between them. CDR1 and CDR2 (germline): SGHRS, YFSETQ. The CDR3 loop spans 13 amino acids. The CDR3 sequence: CASSQREGYGYTF. CDR3 coding DNA: TGCGCCAGCAGTCAACGGGAAGGCTATGGCTACACCTTC.

The V and J genes are TRBV2 and TRBJ2-1; tentative D call: TRBD1 (5 bases). CDR3 length equals 17 residues. In germline, CDR1 is SNHLY, CDR2 FYNNEI. Trimming took 0 bases from V and 7 from J, leaving 19 bases between them. CDR3 nucleotide sequence: TGTGCCAGCAGTGAAGCGGGCTTCGGTGGGGCTGGGAATGAGCAGTTCTTC. Translated, it gives CASSEAGFGGAGNEQFF.

Only one count was recorded for this clone. Lacking the conserved final phenylalanine or tryptophan, this CDR3 likely reflects a read error. The CDR3 reads CASSLRQGINYGYTS. In nucleotides, the CDR3 is TGTGCCAGCAGCCTGAGACAGGGGATTAACTATGGCTACACCTCC. The chain couples TRBV7-9 to TRBJ1-2; TRBD1 agrees at 8 bases. The CDR3 contains 15 residues. The junction had 6 bases not matched to a gene; V was cut back by 5 bases and J by 1 base. CDR1 and CDR2 from the germline V gene are SEHNR and FQNEAQ (reference sequence).

The chain combines TRBV5-4 with TRBJ2-1; tentative D call: TRBD2 (6 bases). Deletions cut 0 bases from V and 7 bases from J, with 20 bases between. This CDR3 contains 17 residues. Germline values: CDR1 SGHNT, CDR2 YYREEE (reference sequence). CDR3 region: CASSLGGGMSNLNEQFF. The CDR3 nucleotides are TGTGCCAGCAGCTTGGGGGGCGGGATGAGTAATTTAAATGAGCAGTTCTTC.

The V call is TRBV4-1, the J call TRBJ1-4; 7 nucleotides agree with TRBD1. V trimming: 1 base; J trimming: 5 bases; junction bases outside the gene matches: 7. The V gene's germline CDR1 is MGHRA and CDR2 YSYEKL. There are 16 residues in the CDR3. DNA of the CDR3: TGCGCCAGCAGCCAAGTCTTCGGGACAGTGAATGAAAAACTGTTTTTT. Translation: CASSQVFGTVNEKLFF.

This clone was picked up one time. The chain links TRBV15 to TRBJ1-2; TRBD1 is a possible D gene (6 bases). This CDR3 comprises 14 residues. Trimming took 9 bases from V and 0 from J, leaving 14 bases between them. Germline loops: CDR1 LNHNV, CDR2 YYDKDF (reference sequence). The CDR3 spells CATSQGRANYGYTF. CDR3 DNA sequence: TGTGCCACTTCCCAGGGGAGAGCTAACTATGGCTACACCTTC.

The chain is built from TRBV27 and TRBJ2-7, with 10 bases identical to TRBD2. V shed 5 bases and J 2 bases; nucleotides not matched to a gene: 9. Per germline, CDR1 MNHEY and CDR2 SMNVEV (reference sequence). CDR3 length: 16 amino acids. This CDR3 is CASSILSGGKPYEQYF. CDR3 coding DNA: TGTGCCAGCAGTATACTTAGCGGGGGGAAACCCTACGAGCAGTACTTC.

The rearrangement links TRBV9 to TRBJ2-3; 13 bases are a match to TRBD2. The V gene's germline CDR1 is SGDLS and CDR2 YYNGEE. This CDR3 is built from 18 residues. Trimming at V came to 3 bases and at J to 6 bases, leaving 13 bases not matched to a gene. The CDR3 is CASSGDYGLAGERDTQYF. CDR3 sequence (DNA): TGTGCCAGCAGCGGGGACTATGGACTAGCGGGAGAGAGGGATACGCAGTATTTT.

This clone was counted only a few times. This chain links TRBV27 with TRBJ2-7; 10 bases match TRBD1. The CDR3 length is 14 residues. The trim removed 6 bases at V and 2 bases at J, leaving 4 bases unmatched. Germline-derived CDR1 and CDR2 are MNHEY and SMNVEV (reference sequence). The CDR3 DNA follows: TGTGCCAGCAGCCTTGGGACAGGGGCCTACGAGCAGTACTTC. This encodes CASSLGTGAYEQYF.

V and J are TRBV7-3 and TRBJ2-2; D gene uncertain. Between the trimmed V and J ends, which lost 2 bases and 8 bases, there was a span of 6 bases. CDR3 length: 12 residues. The germline CDR1 and CDR2 sequences are SGHTA and FQGTGA. CDR3 sequence: CASSLRLGELFF. DNA for the CDR3: TGTGCCAGCAGCTTACGTCTGGGGGAGCTGTTTTTT. The full variable domain, in which reference TRBV7-3 and TRBJ2-2 provide the parts outside the CDR3, is GAGVSQTPSNKVTEKGKYVELRCDPISGHTALYWYRQSLGQGPEFLIYFQGTGAADDSGLPNDRFFAVRPEGSVSTLKIQRTERGDSAVYLCASSLRLGELFFGEGSRLTVL.

The CDR3 spells CACPPDRFHNEQFF. DNA of the CDR3: TGTGCCTGCCCCCCGGACAGGTTCCACAATGAGCAGTTCTTC. The V and J genes are TRBV19 and TRBJ2-1, with 7 nucleotides matching TRBD1. The germline gives CDR1 LNHDA, CDR2 SQIVND (reference sequence). V lost 11 bases, J lost 5 bases, and 12 bases stayed unmatched. The CDR3 has 14 residues. Complete variable domain (other parts from reference TRBV19 and TRBJ2-1): DGGITQSPKYLFRKEGQNVTLSCEQNLNHDAMYWYRQDPGQGLRLIYYSQIVNDFQKGDIAEGYSVSREKKESFPLTVTSAQKNPTAFYLCACPPDRFHNEQFFGPGTRLTVL.

V gene TRBV4-3 combines with J gene TRBJ1-5; 12 bases are shared with TRBD1. In germline, CDR1 is LGHNA, CDR2 YSLEER. J lost 2 bases, V lost 2 bases, and 7 bases had no gene match. The CDR3 has 18 residues. The CDR3 coding sequence is TGCGCCAGCAGCCAATGGGGGACAGGGGGCTTTCGCAATCAGCCCCAGCATTTT. Translation gives CASSQWGTGGFRNQPQHF.

The chain uses TRBV7-9 and TRBJ1-1; maybe TRBD1 (6 bases). Trimming removed 8 bases at V and 3 bases at J, with 13 bases between. Germline V gene data show CDR1 as SEHNR and CDR2 as FQNEAQ (reference sequence). This CDR3 has 13 amino acids. The CDR3 reads CASGGGTYTEAFF. CDR3 sequence (DNA): TGTGCCAGCGGCGGGGGCACCTACACTGAAGCTTTCTTT.

The V call is TRBV10-3, the J call TRBJ2-1; 9 bases map to TRBD2. The length of the CDR3 is 15 residues. V lost 3 bases and J lost 6; bases outside the gene matches: 6. Germline V lookup: CDR1 ENHRY, CDR2 SYGVKD. The CDR3 here is CAISEVAGEGNEQFF. DNA for the CDR3: TGTGCCATCAGTGAAGTAGCGGGAGAGGGCAATGAGCAGTTCTTC.

The chain joins TRBV6-1 to TRBJ1-2; D uncertain. The V end was cut by 7 bases, the J end by 5 bases, with 14 bases between. CDR3 length equals 13 residues. Germline CDR1 reads MNHNS; CDR2 reads SASEGT. CDR3 loop: CASNSERLYGYTF. DNA of the CDR3: TGTGCCAGCAATTCGGAGCGTTTGTATGGCTACACCTTC.

A few counts support this clone. The J gene is TRBJ1-1, the V gene TRBV2; the match to TRBD1 covers 9 bases. The CDR3 spans 13 residues. Germline CDR1 is SNHLY and CDR2 is FYNNEI. The V and J ends lost 11 bases and 7 bases, in that order; junction bases with no gene match: 11. The CDR3 DNA follows: TGTGCCGGACATTCGGGACAGGGTTATGAAGCTTTCTTT. This encodes CAGHSGQGYEAFF.

V and J are TRBV5-1 and TRBJ2-1, with TRBD2 matching over 12 bases. The germline V gene has CDR1 SGHRS and CDR2 YFSETQ. Trimming removed 0 bases from V and 7 bases from J; junction bases left unmatched: 2. CDR3 length equals 15 residues. CDR3 protein: CASSLDLAGGNEQFF. CDR3 coding DNA: TGCGCCAGCAGCTTGGATCTAGCGGGAGGGAATGAGCAGTTCTTC.

The J gene is TRBJ2-1, the V gene TRBV28, with TRBD1 as a possible D gene (5 bases). The germline CDR1 and CDR2 sequences are MDHEN and SYDVKM. This CDR3 is built from 14 residues. The V end was cut by 5 bases, the J end by 2 bases, with 10 bases between. CDR3 in amino acids: CASSRQGTYNEQFF. CDR3 in DNA: TGTGCCAGCAGTCGCCAGGGAACCTACAATGAGCAGTTCTTC.

V and J are TRBV5-1 and TRBJ2-7; 11 bases line up with TRBD1. The CDR3 covers 17 residues. Germline assignment: CDR1 SGHRS and CDR2 YFSETQ. V lost 0 bases to trimming and J lost 6 bases; unmatched junction nucleotides: 11. CDR3 sequence (DNA): TGCGCCAGCAGCTTGGATTTCAGGGGGACAGGGGGAAGCGAGCAGTACTTC. Its translation is CASSLDFRGTGGSEQYF.

The genes are TRBV15 and TRBJ1-1; weak D call: TRBD1 (5 bases). The CDR3 has 15 amino acids. V shed 0 bases and J shed 4 bases, with 12 bases lying between them. CDR1 is LNHNV, CDR2 YYDKDF, per germline (reference sequence). CDR3 in amino acids: CATSRDSGGITEAFF. CDR3 DNA: TGTGCCACCAGCAGAGATTCGGGGGGAATCACTGAAGCTTTCTTT.

J is TRBJ2-5 and V is TRBV15; a possible D gene is TRBD2 (6 bases). Germline assignment: CDR1 LNHNV and CDR2 YYDKDF (reference sequence). The CDR3 covers 15 residues. The V end was cut by 5 bases, the J end by 5 bases, with 18 bases between. The CDR3 region has the DNA TGTGCCACCAGCCCCCTACCCCGGGGGTTGGAGACCCAGTACTTC. It encodes CATSPLPRGLETQYF.

This chain links TRBV19 with TRBJ1-2; TRBD1 is a possible D gene (5 bases). V lost 5 bases and J 4 bases, leaving 17 bases between the germline ends. The CDR3 covers 15 residues. Germline assignment: CDR1 LNHDA and CDR2 SQIVND (reference sequence). The CDR3 DNA is TGTGCCAGTAGTCCGCCGACAGCCTGGGTCTATGGCTACACCTTC. Translation: CASSPPTAWVYGYTF.

The chain combines TRBV15 with TRBJ2-3, with a tentative D call TRBD1 (6 bases). CDR3 length: 16 residues. Germline V gene data show CDR1 as LNHNV and CDR2 as YYDKDF (reference sequence). Trimming stripped 2 bases from V and 4 bases from J, with 16 bases between. This chain's CDR3 is CATSRKQGRGADTQYF. Written as DNA, the CDR3 is TGTGCCACCAGCAGAAAACAGGGTAGGGGAGCAGATACGCAGTATTTT.

The rearrangement uses TRBV10-3 and TRBJ2-5, with 9 bases matching TRBD1. CDR3 length equals 15 residues. Germline CDR1 ENHRY, CDR2 SYGVKD. After removal of 3 bases from V and 2 bases from J, the junction contained 4 bases not matched to a gene. The CDR3 protein is CAISDGQGHQETQYF. CDR3 bases: TGTGCCATCAGTGACGGACAGGGGCATCAAGAGACCCAGTACTTC.